These T cell receptor beta chains were read from a single sample in a study of CD8 T cells in ankylosing spondylitis. Using its own MiXCR run on the 5' RACE reads, TCRdb lists one record per CDR3 protein. The sample has 670,000 or so distinct CDR3 sequences, around a fifth seen once. Sequencing input: blood, either unsorted or a sorted T cell fraction (not recorded which). The receptors shown here come from a male donor with ankylosing spondylitis. Each CDR3 is given with its conserved first and last residue. D genes are given only for firm matches. The size field is filled for only some rows; it gives once, few, many or a size class.

j_gene: TRBJ2-1
d_gene: NA
abundance: NA
v_gene: TRBV19
CDR3nt: TGTGCCAGTAGTAACCCCGGGACTCGCGCTTACAATGAGCAGTTCTTC
CDR3aa: CASSNPGTRAYNEQFF

j_gene: TRBJ2-5
d_gene: NA
abundance: NA
v_gene: TRBV9
CDR3nt: TGTGCCAGCAGCGAGGACCTACAAGAGACCCAGTACTTC
CDR3aa: CASSEDLQETQYF

j_gene: TRBJ2-3
d_gene: TRBD1
abundance: NA
v_gene: TRBV14
CDR3nt: TGTGCCAGCAGCCAGGAGACAGGGTTTGGCACAGATACGCAGTATTTT
CDR3aa: CASSQETGFGTDTQYF

j_gene: TRBJ2-2
d_gene: NA
abundance: few
v_gene: TRBV5-6
CDR3nt: TGTGCCAGCAGCTCATACCGGAACGGGGATTACACCGGGGAGCTGTTTTTT
CDR3aa: CASSSYRNGDYTGELFF

j_gene: TRBJ2-3
d_gene: TRBD2
abundance: NA
v_gene: TRBV12-3/TRBV12-4
CDR3nt: TGTGCCAGCAGTTTAGCCCTCCTAGCGGGGGGGCCAGGGGATACGCAGTATTTT
CDR3aa: CASSLALLAGGPGDTQYF

j_gene: TRBJ1-2
d_gene: NA
abundance: once
v_gene: TRBV6-1
CDR3nt: TGTGCCAGCATCAGAGGATTGTTGACGGCGGTTCACGGCTACACCTTC
CDR3aa: CASIRGLLTAVHGYTF

j_gene: TRBJ1-1
d_gene: TRBD1
abundance: few
v_gene: TRBV6-2/TRBV6-3
CDR3nt: TGTGCCAGCTCCCCGGGCAGGGACAGGGCGGGCACTGAAGCTTTCTTT
CDR3aa: CASSPGRDRAGTEAFF

j_gene: TRBJ2-4
d_gene: TRBD1
abundance: few
v_gene: TRBV27
CDR3nt: TGTGCCAGCAGGGATCAGGGGGCATGGGCCAAAAACATTCAGTACTTC
CDR3aa: CASRDQGAWAKNIQYF

j_gene: TRBJ1-1
d_gene: NA
abundance: many
v_gene: TRBV11-2
CDR3nt: TGTGCCAGCAGCTGGGGCCCGAGGACTGAAGCTTTCTTT
CDR3aa: CASSWGPRTEAFF

j_gene: TRBJ2-7
d_gene: NA
abundance: NA
v_gene: TRBV12-3/TRBV12-4
CDR3nt: TGTGCCAGCAGATGGGGTTCACGCTCCTACGAGCAGTACTTC
CDR3aa: CASRWGSRSYEQYF

j_gene: TRBJ2-7
d_gene: NA
abundance: few
v_gene: TRBV5-1
CDR3nt: TGCGCCAGCAGCCGACGGGACCAATCCTACGAGCAGTACTTC
CDR3aa: CASSRRDQSYEQYF

j_gene: TRBJ1-5
d_gene: NA
abundance: NA
v_gene: TRBV5-1
CDR3nt: TGCGCCAGCAGCTTGGTCGGAGGGGTTGGGCCCCAGCATTTT
CDR3aa: CASSLVGGVGPQHF

j_gene: TRBJ1-2
d_gene: NA
abundance: NA
v_gene: TRBV7-9
CDR3nt: TGTGCCAGCAGCGAGTGGCCCCTGACGGGGGGCTACACCTTC
CDR3aa: CASSEWPLTGGYTF

j_gene: TRBJ2-5
d_gene: TRBD2
abundance: few
v_gene: TRBV20-1
CDR3nt: TGCAGTGCTAGCCCCAGTAGCGGGAGCGACCAAGAGACCCAGTACTTC
CDR3aa: CSASPSSGSDQETQYF

j_gene: TRBJ2-7
d_gene: TRBD2
abundance: few
v_gene: TRBV5-1
CDR3nt: TGCGCCAGCAGCTTGGATGGCGGGAGGGTCGCCTACGAGCAGTACTTC
CDR3aa: CASSLDGGRVAYEQYF

j_gene: TRBJ2-7
d_gene: NA
abundance: NA
v_gene: TRBV3-1
CDR3nt: TGTGCCAGCAGCCAAGAGGGCATTTCAATGGAGCAGTACTTC
CDR3aa: CASSQEGISMEQYF

j_gene: TRBJ1-1
d_gene: NA
abundance: few
v_gene: TRBV29-1
CDR3nt: TGCAGCGTTGAAAATCCCGGCCGGGACACTGAAGCTTTCTTT
CDR3aa: CSVENPGRDTEAFF

j_gene: TRBJ2-5
d_gene: TRBD1
abundance: few
v_gene: TRBV12-3/TRBV12-4
CDR3nt: TGTGCCAGCAGTTTATTCGGGACAGGGGCTAGCATTGGGGAGACCCAGTACTTC
CDR3aa: CASSLFGTGASIGETQYF

j_gene: TRBJ1-1
d_gene: TRBD1
abundance: few
v_gene: TRBV7-9
CDR3nt: TGTGCCAGCAGCTTTCGACAGGGGGACACTGAAGCTTTCTTT
CDR3aa: CASSFRQGDTEAFF

j_gene: TRBJ2-1
d_gene: TRBD1
abundance: few
v_gene: TRBV24-1
CDR3nt: TGTGCCACCAGTGAAACGGGACAGCCACCGAGCGGAGAGCAGTTCTTC
CDR3aa: CATSETGQPPSGEQFF

j_gene: TRBJ2-1
d_gene: NA
abundance: few
v_gene: TRBV20-1
CDR3nt: TGCAGTGCTCAGCGGAGCTCCTACAATGAGCAGTTCTTC
CDR3aa: CSAQRSSYNEQFF

j_gene: TRBJ2-1
d_gene: TRBD2
abundance: few
v_gene: TRBV20-1
CDR3nt: TGCAGTGCTAGAAATGGGGGGGTGGATTACAATGAGCAGTTCTTC
CDR3aa: CSARNGGVDYNEQFF

j_gene: TRBJ2-2
d_gene: NA
abundance: many
v_gene: TRBV20-1
CDR3nt: TGCAGTGCTAGCATTCTTAGCACCGGGGAGCTGTTTTTT
CDR3aa: CSASILSTGELFF

j_gene: TRBJ1-1
d_gene: TRBD1
abundance: NA
v_gene: TRBV2
CDR3nt: TGTGCCAGCAGTGAAGCAGGGGGCGAAAAAGCTTTCTTT
CDR3aa: CASSEAGGEKAFF

j_gene: TRBJ1-4
d_gene: NA
abundance: few
v_gene: TRBV4-1
CDR3nt: TGCGCCAGCAGCCAAGAAGGTCAGGTAAATGAAAAACTGTTTTTT
CDR3aa: CASSQEGQVNEKLFF

j_gene: TRBJ2-5
d_gene: NA
abundance: NA
v_gene: TRBV6-2/TRBV6-3
CDR3nt: TGTGCCAGCATACCCTACGCGGGACGGGAGACCCAGTACTTC
CDR3aa: CASIPYAGRETQYF

j_gene: TRBJ2-7
d_gene: NA
abundance: few
v_gene: TRBV5-4
CDR3nt: TGTGCCAGCAGCAAGGATCATATTTCCTACGAGCAGTACTTC
CDR3aa: CASSKDHISYEQYF

j_gene: TRBJ1-5
d_gene: TRBD1
abundance: few
v_gene: TRBV28
CDR3nt: TGTGCCAGCAGCTGGGGGTGGGGACAGGGGCAAGGTCAGCCCCAGCATTTT
CDR3aa: CASSWGWGQGQGQPQHF

j_gene: TRBJ1-2
d_gene: TRBD1
abundance: NA
v_gene: TRBV4-1
CDR3nt: TGCGCCAGCAGCCAGGAGACAGGGACCAACTATGGCTACACCTTC
CDR3aa: CASSQETGTNYGYTF